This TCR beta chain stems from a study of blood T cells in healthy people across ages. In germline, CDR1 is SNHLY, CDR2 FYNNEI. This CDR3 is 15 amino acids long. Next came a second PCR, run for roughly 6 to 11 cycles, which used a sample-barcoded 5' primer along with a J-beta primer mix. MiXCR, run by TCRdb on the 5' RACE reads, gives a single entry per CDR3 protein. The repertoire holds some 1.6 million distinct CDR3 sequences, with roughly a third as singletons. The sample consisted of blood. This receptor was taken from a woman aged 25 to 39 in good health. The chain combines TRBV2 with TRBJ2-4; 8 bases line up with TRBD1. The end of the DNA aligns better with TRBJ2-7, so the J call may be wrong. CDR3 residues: CASTQQGVDSSEQYF. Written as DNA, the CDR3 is TGTGCCAGCACCCAACAGGGGGTCGATAGTTCCGAGCAGTACTTC.